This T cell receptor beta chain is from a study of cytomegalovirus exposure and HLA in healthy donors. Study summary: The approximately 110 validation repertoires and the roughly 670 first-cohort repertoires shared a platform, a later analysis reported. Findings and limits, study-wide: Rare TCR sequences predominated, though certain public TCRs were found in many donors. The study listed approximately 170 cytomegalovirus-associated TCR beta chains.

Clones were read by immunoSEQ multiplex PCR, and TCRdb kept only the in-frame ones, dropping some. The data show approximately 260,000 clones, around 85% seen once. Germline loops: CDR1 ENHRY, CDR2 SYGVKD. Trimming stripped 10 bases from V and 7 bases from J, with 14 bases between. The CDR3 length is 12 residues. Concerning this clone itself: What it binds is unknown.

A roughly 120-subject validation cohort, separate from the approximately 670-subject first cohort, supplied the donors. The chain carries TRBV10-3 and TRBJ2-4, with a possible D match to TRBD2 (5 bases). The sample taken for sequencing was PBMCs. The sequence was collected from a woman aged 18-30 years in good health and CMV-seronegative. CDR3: CATAGPKNIQYF. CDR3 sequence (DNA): TGTGCCACCGCGGGTCCTAAGAACATTCAGTACTTC.